What follows are 28 T cell receptor beta chains derived from one specimen sequenced in a study of cytomegalovirus exposure and HLA in healthy donors. Sequenced by immunoSEQ multiplex PCR; TCRdb stores in-frame clones only, minus some. The sample carries approximately 59,000 clones, roughly 93% recorded once. Sequenced input: PBMCs. These receptors were taken from a woman under 30 in good health and CMV-seropositive.

V gene TRBV9 combines with J gene TRBJ1-1; 7 bases map to TRBD1. CDR1 SGDLS and CDR2 YYNGEE come from the germline V gene. After removal of 0 bases from V and 1 base from J, the junction contained 6 bases not matched to a gene. This CDR3 spans 16 amino acids. CDR3 DNA sequence: TGTGCCAGCAGCGTAGCAACAGGGGTACGGAACACTGAAGCTTTCTTT. Translation gives CASSVATGVRNTEAFF.

CDR3 region: CASSWVTERNYGYTF. DNA for the CDR3: TGTGCCAGCAGTTGGGTGACGGAGAGGAACTATGGCTACACCTTC. The chain uses TRBV28 and TRBJ1-2; no clear D. CDR1 and CDR2 from the germline V gene are MDHEN and SYDVKM. CDR3 size: 15 residues. V was pared by 4 bases and J by 2 bases, with 14 bases between.

This clone appeared a single time. This sequence joins TRBV28 and TRBJ2-3; tentatively, D is TRBD2 (6 bases). V lost 3 bases and J lost 1, with 11 bases in between. The CDR3 is 15 residues long. Germline loops: CDR1 MDHEN, CDR2 SYDVKM. Written as DNA, the CDR3 is TGTGCCAGCAGTTTTGGTCCGGGGGGCACAGATACGCAGTATTTT. Encoded protein: CASSFGPGGTDTQYF. Variable domain in full (rest from reference TRBV28 and TRBJ2-3): DVKVTQSSRYLVKRTGEKVFLECVQDMDHENMFWYRQDPGLGLRLIYFSYDVKMKEKGDIPEGYSVSREKKERFSLILESASTNQTSMYLCASSFGPGGTDTQYFGPGTRLTVL.

This clone was seen a few times. The genes are TRBV6-4 and TRBJ1-6; 11 bases line up with TRBD1. Trimming at V came to 2 bases and at J to 9 bases, leaving 0 bases not matched to a gene. CDR1 and CDR2 (germline): MRHNA, SNTAGT. The CDR3 loop spans 14 amino acids. CDR3 protein: CASSDGQGASPLHF. The CDR3 DNA reads as TGTGCCAGCAGTGACGGACAGGGGGCTTCACCCCTCCACTTT.

The chain carries TRBV30 and TRBJ1-3; 9 positions match TRBD1. There are 14 residues in the CDR3. Trimming removed 1 base from V and 3 bases from J; junction bases left unmatched: 1. Germline-derived CDR1 and CDR2 are GTSNPN and SVGIG (reference sequence). The CDR3 region is CAWSGQGDGNTIYF. The CDR3 bases are TGTGCCTGGAGTGGACAGGGGGATGGAAACACCATATATTTT.

V gene TRBV19 combines with J gene TRBJ2-3, with a weak D call TRBD1 (6 bases). Per germline, CDR1 LNHDA and CDR2 SQIVND (reference sequence). V was cut by 3 bases and J by 6 bases, with 13 bases left in between. This CDR3 has 14 residues. CDR3 residues: CASSISGTRDTQYF. DNA for the CDR3: TGTGCCAGTAGTATCTCCGGGACAAGGGATACGCAGTATTTT.

This chain uses TRBV4-1 with TRBJ2-1; perhaps TRBD1 as D (6 bases). Trimming cost V 1 base and J 0 bases, with 16 bases left between them. Germline assignment: CDR1 MGHRA and CDR2 YSYEKL. The CDR3 loop spans 18 amino acids. CDR3 in DNA: TGCGCCAGCAGCCAAGGCCCACAGGGTTATTACTCCTACAATGAGCAGTTCTTC. Translating it yields CASSQGPQGYYSYNEQFF.

The chain joins TRBV19 to TRBJ2-3, with 9 positions matching TRBD2. The CDR3 loop spans 15 amino acids. The germline gives CDR1 LNHDA, CDR2 SQIVND (reference sequence). V lost 9 bases to trimming and J lost 1 base; unmatched junction nucleotides: 8. The CDR3 here is CASESGGSRTDTQYF. DNA for the CDR3: TGTGCCAGCGAGAGCGGGGGGTCCCGCACAGATACGCAGTATTTT.

The rearrangement links TRBV7-2 to TRBJ1-5; 8 bases map to TRBD1. V was clipped by 5 bases and J by 7 bases; unmatched bases: 10. The CDR3 length is 15 residues. Germline V gives CDR1 SGHTA, CDR2 FQGNSA. In nucleotides, the CDR3 is TGTGCCAGCAGCCACAGACAGGGGAACGTCCAGCCCCAGCATTTT. Its protein is CASSHRQGNVQPQHF.

This clone has a single count. This chain uses TRBV14 with TRBJ1-2; D remains unclear. Trimming shortened V by 2 bases and J by 8 bases, and 9 bases separated the two germline ends. From germline, CDR1 is SGHDN and CDR2 FVKESK. This CDR3 contains 12 residues. CDR3 DNA: TGTGCCAGCAGCCAATGGCAATGGGGCTACACCTTC. It codes for CASSQWQWGYTF.

This chain joins TRBV7-2 and TRBJ1-6; D possibly corresponds to TRBD1 (6 bases). CDR1 and CDR2 from the germline V gene are SGHTA and FQGNSA. V was pared by 1 base and J by 7 bases, with 8 bases between. The CDR3 contains 14 residues. In nucleotides, the CDR3 is TGTGCCAGCAGCTTAGACAGGGAAAATTCACCCCTCCACTTT. It codes for CASSLDRENSPLHF.

The genes are TRBV5-1 and TRBJ1-1; no clear D gene. CDR3 size: 14 residues. The ends were cut back, 3 bases at V and 1 base at J, with 10 bases in the middle. Germline V gives CDR1 SGHRS, CDR2 YFSETQ. In DNA form, the CDR3 reads TGCGCCAGCAGCTATCGGGTCGCGAACACTGAAGCTTTCTTT. It is translated as CASSYRVANTEAFF. Filled out from reference TRBV5-1 and TRBJ1-1, the complete variable domain reads KAGVTQTPRYLIKTRGQQVTLSCSPISGHRSVSWYQQTPGQGLQFLFEYFSETQRNKGNFPGRFSGRQFSNSRSEMNVSTLELGDSALYLCASSYRVANTEAFFGQGTRLTVV.

This sequence joins TRBV10-3 and TRBJ1-1, with D hard to call. V lost 2 bases to trimming and J lost 0 bases, with 13 bases between them. The CDR3 extends over 16 amino acids. CDR1 is ENHRY, CDR2 SYGVKD, per germline. The CDR3 bases are TGTGCCATCAGTGAGGAGGCCGGGAAAATGAACACTGAAGCTTTCTTT. Its protein is CAISEEAGKMNTEAFF.

The V and J genes are TRBV7-6 and TRBJ1-1; 8 bases line up with TRBD1. The V gene's germline CDR1 is SGHVS and CDR2 FNYEAQ. This CDR3 has 14 residues. V trimming: 6 bases; J trimming: 3 bases; junction bases outside the gene matches: 6. CDR3 nucleotides: TGTGCCAGCAGTCCTGGGACAGGACACACTGAAGCTTTCTTT. Amino acid sequence: CASSPGTGHTEAFF.

The genes are TRBV2 and TRBJ2-7, with 8 bases fitting TRBD2. J lost 4 bases, V lost 0 bases, and 8 bases had no gene match. CDR1 is SNHLY and CDR2 is FYNNEI in the germline V gene. The CDR3 runs 16 residues. CDR3 sequence reads: CASSEAASGGLYEQYF. CDR3 in DNA: TGTGCCAGCAGTGAAGCGGCCAGCGGGGGTTTATACGAGCAGTACTTC.

The genes are TRBV7-3 and TRBJ2-7, with 9 bases aligning to TRBD1. Germline lookup yields CDR1 SGHTA and CDR2 FQGTGA. V lost 2 bases and J lost 4; bases outside the gene matches: 6. The CDR3 spans 15 residues. In nucleotides, the CDR3 is TGTGCCAGCAGCTTACGGGACAGGGTCTATTACGAGCAGTACTTC. Translation gives CASSLRDRVYYEQYF.

This chain joins TRBV18 and TRBJ2-7; D perhaps matches TRBD2 (6 bases). V was cut by 5 bases and J by 0 bases, with 14 bases left in between. CDR1 and CDR2 (germline): KGHSH, LQKENI. The CDR3 consists of 15 residues. The CDR3 DNA reads TGTGCCAGCTCAACCCGGGACTCGAGCTCCTACGAGCAGTACTTC. Translating gives CASSTRDSSSYEQYF.

The chain joins TRBV9 to TRBJ2-7; D might be TRBD2 (5 bases). The CDR3 runs 14 residues. Per germline, CDR1 SGDLS and CDR2 YYNGEE. V was clipped by 0 bases and J by 4 bases, with 11 bases between them. The CDR3 sequence is CASSVEQRTYEQYF. Here the CDR3 DNA reads TGTGCCAGCAGCGTAGAACAGAGGACTTACGAGCAGTACTTC.

J is TRBJ1-2 and V is TRBV4-3, with D perhaps matching TRBD1 (5 bases). V gave up 4 bases and J gave up 4 bases, with 13 bases separating them. The length of the CDR3 is 14 residues. Germline loops: CDR1 LGHNA, CDR2 YSLEER. Written as DNA, the CDR3 is TGCGCCAGCAGCCCCAGTGGGGCCATCTATGGCTACACCTTC. It specifies CASSPSGAIYGYTF.

The V call is TRBV5-5, the J call TRBJ2-7; 10 nucleotides match TRBD2. Germline V gives CDR1 SGHKS, CDR2 YYEKEE (reference sequence). The CDR3 is 15 residues long. V lost 1 base to trimming and J lost 3 bases; unmatched junction nucleotides: 4. CDR3 in amino acids: CASSLWSSGGYEQYF. The CDR3 bases are TGTGCCAGCAGCTTGTGGTCTAGCGGGGGCTACGAGCAGTACTTC.

The genes are TRBV7-6 and TRBJ1-2; 7 bases map to TRBD1. The germline gives CDR1 SGHVS, CDR2 FNYEAQ. The junction had 8 bases not matched to a gene; V was cut back by 1 base and J by 3 bases. The CDR3 is made up of 16 amino acids. The CDR3 is CASSLGRQGIDYGYTF. The CDR3 nucleotides read TGTGCCAGCAGCTTAGGACGACAGGGTATAGACTATGGCTACACCTTC.

This clone was recorded only once. This sequence joins TRBV19 and TRBJ2-1; 7 bases agree with TRBD2. This CDR3 spans 14 amino acids. Trimming at V came to 7 bases and at J to 14 bases, leaving 17 bases not matched to a gene. Germline CDR1 LNHDA, CDR2 SQIVND (reference sequence). The CDR3, as DNA: TGTGCCAGTACCGAGAGTCCGGGGAGAGGGAGGGAGTTCTTC. It specifies CASTESPGRGREFF.

The chain couples TRBV9 to TRBJ1-6; D is undetermined. Between the trimmed V and J ends, which lost 3 bases and 3 bases, there was a span of 10 bases. This CDR3 has 15 amino acids. Germline V gives CDR1 SGDLS, CDR2 YYNGEE. The CDR3 loop is CASSERENYNSPLHF. The DNA of the CDR3 is TGTGCCAGCAGCGAGAGGGAGAACTATAATTCACCCCTCCACTTT.

The chain recombines TRBV21-1 with TRBJ1-2. TRBV21-1 is a pseudogene segment. The CDR3 has 13 residues. CDR3 amino acids: CASSKGANYGYTF. DNA of the CDR3: TGTGCCAGCAGCAAGGGAGCTAACTATGGCTACACCTTC.

This rearrangement joins TRBV5-6 to TRBJ1-6; no clear D. Germline CDR1 SGHDT, CDR2 YYEEEE. The V gene lost 0 bases and the J gene lost 0 bases, with 7 bases spanning the gap. CDR3 length: 16 residues. This CDR3 reads CASSLVGSSYNSPLHF. The CDR3 DNA is TGTGCCAGCAGCTTGGTTGGGAGCTCCTATAATTCACCCCTCCACTTT. The complete variable domain, with remaining parts taken from reference TRBV5-6 and TRBJ1-6, reads DAGVTQSPTHLIKTRGQQVTLRCSPKSGHDTVSWYQQALGQGPQFIFQYYEEEERQRGNFPDRFSGHQFPNYSSELNVNALLLGDSALYLCASSLVGSSYNSPLHFGNGTRLTVT.

The chain uses TRBV5-6 and TRBJ1-3; 8 bases are shared with TRBD1. V shed 2 bases, J shed 6 bases, and the junction held 7 bases outside the gene matches. CDR3 length: 15 residues. CDR1 and CDR2 from the germline V gene are SGHDT and YYEEEE. The CDR3 is CASSLLQGAANTIYF. The CDR3 nucleotides read TGTGCCAGCAGCTTACTTCAGGGGGCGGCAAACACCATATATTTT.

J is TRBJ1-1 and V is TRBV21-1. TRBV21-1 constitutes a pseudogene. The CDR3 length is 17 residues. The CDR3 DNA reads TGTGCCAGCAGCAAACTATCCCACACGGGGGAGGACACTGAAGCTTTCTTT. Residues: CASSKLSHTGEDTEAFF.

The gene calls are TRBV4-1 and TRBJ2-5; a possible D gene is TRBD1 (6 bases). Trimming removed 0 bases at V and 8 bases at J, with 16 bases between. This CDR3 is built from 15 residues. In germline, CDR1 is MGHRA, CDR2 YSYEKL. The DNA of the CDR3 is TGCGCCAGCAGCCAAGATTACAGGGCTGGGATCACCCAGTACTTC. Translated, it gives CASSQDYRAGITQYF.